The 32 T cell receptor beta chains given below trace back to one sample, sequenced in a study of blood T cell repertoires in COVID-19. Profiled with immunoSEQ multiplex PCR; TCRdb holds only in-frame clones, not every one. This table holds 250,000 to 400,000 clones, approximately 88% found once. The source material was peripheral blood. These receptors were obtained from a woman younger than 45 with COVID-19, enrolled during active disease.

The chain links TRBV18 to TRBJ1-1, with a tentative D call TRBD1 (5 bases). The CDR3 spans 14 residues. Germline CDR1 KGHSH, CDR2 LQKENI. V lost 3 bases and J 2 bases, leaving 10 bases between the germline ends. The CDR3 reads CASSPRGGNTEAFF. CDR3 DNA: TGTGCCAGCTCACCCCGGGGGGGAAACACTGAAGCTTTCTTT.

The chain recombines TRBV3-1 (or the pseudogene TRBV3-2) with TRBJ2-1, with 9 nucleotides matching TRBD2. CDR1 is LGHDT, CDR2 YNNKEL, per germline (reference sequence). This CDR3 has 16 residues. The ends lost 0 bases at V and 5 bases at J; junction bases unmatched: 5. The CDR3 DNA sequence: TGTGCCAGCAGCCAAGATCTCAGCGGGGGGCACAATGAGCAGTTCTTC. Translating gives CASSQDLSGGHNEQFF.

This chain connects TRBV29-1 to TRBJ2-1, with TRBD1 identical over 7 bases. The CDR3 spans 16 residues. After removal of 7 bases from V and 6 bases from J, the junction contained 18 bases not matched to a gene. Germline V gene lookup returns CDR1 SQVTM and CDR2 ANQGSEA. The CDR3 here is CSGIEVEGAWGNEQFF. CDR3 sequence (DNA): TGCAGCGGCATTGAGGTCGAGGGGGCGTGGGGCAATGAGCAGTTCTTC.

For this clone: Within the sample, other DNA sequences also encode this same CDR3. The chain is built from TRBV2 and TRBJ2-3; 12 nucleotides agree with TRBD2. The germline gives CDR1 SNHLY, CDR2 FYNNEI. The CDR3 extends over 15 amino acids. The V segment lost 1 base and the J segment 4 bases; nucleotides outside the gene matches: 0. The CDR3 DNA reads TGTGCCAGCAGTGAAGGACTAGCGGGGGCAGATACGCAGTATTTT. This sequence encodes CASSEGLAGADTQYF.

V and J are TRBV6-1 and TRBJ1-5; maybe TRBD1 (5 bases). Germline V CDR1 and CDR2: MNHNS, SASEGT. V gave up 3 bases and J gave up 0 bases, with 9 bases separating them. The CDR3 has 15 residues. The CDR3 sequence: CASSDLTDSNQPQHF. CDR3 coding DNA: TGTGCCAGCAGTGATTTGACAGATAGCAATCAGCCCCAGCATTTT.

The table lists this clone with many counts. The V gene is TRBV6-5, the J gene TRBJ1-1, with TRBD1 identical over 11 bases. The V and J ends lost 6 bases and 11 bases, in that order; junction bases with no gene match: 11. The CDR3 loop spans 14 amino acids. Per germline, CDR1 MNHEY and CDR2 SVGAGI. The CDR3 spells CASRETDRGHAAFF. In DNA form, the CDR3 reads TGTGCCAGCAGAGAGACGGACAGGGGGCATGCTGCTTTCTTT.

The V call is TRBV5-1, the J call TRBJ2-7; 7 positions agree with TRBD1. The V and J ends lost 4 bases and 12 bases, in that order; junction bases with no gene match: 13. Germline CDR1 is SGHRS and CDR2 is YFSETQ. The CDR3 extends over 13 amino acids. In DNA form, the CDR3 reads TGCGCCAGCAGCAACAGCACCGGGACAGCCCGGTACTTC. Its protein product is CASSNSTGTARYF.

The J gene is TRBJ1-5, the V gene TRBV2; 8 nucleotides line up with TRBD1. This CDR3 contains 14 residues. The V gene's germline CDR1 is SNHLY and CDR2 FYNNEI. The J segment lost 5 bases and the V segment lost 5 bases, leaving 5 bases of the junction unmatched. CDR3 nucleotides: TGTGCCAGCAGTAGGACAGGGAGCGATCAGCCCCAGCATTTT. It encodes CASSRTGSDQPQHF.

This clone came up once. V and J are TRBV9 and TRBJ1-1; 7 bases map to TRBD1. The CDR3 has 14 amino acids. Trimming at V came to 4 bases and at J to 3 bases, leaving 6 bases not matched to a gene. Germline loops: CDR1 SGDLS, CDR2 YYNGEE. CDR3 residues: CASSTYDRDTEAFF. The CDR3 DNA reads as TGTGCCAGCAGCACATACGACAGGGACACTGAAGCTTTCTTT.

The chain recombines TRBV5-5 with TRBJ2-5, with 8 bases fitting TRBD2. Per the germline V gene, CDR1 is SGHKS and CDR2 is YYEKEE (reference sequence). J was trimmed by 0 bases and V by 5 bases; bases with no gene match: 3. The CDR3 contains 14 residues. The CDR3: CASSRRGDQETQYF. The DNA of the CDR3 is TGTGCCAGCAGTCGGCGGGGGGACCAAGAGACCCAGTACTTC.

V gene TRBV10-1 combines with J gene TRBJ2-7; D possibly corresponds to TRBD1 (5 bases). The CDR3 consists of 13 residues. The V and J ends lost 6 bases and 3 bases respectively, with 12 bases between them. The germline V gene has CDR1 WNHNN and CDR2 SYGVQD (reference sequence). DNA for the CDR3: TGCGCCAGCAGAGTGCAGGGCAGCTACGAGCAGTACGTC. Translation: CASRVQGSYEQYV.

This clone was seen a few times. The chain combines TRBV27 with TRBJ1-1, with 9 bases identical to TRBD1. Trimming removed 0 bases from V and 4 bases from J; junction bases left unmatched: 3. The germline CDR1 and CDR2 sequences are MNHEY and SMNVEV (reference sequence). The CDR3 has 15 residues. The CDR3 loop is CASSLSGQGITEAFF. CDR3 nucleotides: TGTGCCAGCAGTTTATCGGGACAGGGAATCACTGAAGCTTTCTTT.

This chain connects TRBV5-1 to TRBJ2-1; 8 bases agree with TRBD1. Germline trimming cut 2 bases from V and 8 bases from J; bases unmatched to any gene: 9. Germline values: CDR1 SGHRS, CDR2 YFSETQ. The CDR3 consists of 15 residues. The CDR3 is CASSFRGRLVDEQFF. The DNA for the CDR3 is TGCGCCAGCAGCTTCAGGGGGCGCCTTGTCGATGAGCAGTTCTTC.

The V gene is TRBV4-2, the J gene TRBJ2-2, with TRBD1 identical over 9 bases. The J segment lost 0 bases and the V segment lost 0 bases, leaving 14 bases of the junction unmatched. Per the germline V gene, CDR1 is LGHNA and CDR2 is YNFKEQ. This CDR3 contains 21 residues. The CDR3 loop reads CASSQDRAVGQGFANTGELFF. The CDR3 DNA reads TGTGCCAGCAGCCAAGATAGAGCGGTGGGACAGGGTTTTGCGAACACCGGGGAGCTGTTTTTT.

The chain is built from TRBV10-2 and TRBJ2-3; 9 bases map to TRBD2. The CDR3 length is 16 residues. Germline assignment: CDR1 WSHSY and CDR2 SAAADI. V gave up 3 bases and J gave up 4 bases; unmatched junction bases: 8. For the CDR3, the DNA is TGCGCCAGCAGTGACCCTAGCGGGGCGAAGGCAGATACGCAGTATTTT. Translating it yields CASSDPSGAKADTQYF.

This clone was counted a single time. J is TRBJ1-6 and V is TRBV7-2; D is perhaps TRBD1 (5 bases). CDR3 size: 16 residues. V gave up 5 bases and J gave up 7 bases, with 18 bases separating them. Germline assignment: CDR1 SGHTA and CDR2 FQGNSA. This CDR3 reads CASSGGVLLDNSPLHF. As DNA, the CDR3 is TGTGCCAGCAGCGGAGGGGTTTTACTTGACAATTCACCCCTCCACTTT.

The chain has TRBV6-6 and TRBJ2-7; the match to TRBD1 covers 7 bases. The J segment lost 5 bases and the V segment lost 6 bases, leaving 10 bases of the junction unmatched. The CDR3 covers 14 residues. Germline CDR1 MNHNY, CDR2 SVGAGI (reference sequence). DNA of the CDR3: TGTGCCAGCAGACGATCGAACCAGGGGGACGAGCAGTACTTC. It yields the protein CASRRSNQGDEQYF.

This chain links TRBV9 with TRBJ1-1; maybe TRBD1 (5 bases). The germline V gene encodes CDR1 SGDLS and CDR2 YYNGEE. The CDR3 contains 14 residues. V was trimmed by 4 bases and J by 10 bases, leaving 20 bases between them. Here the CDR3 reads CASSPRGLGGRAFF. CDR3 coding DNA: TGTGCCAGCAGCCCCCGCGGCCTTGGGGGGAGAGCTTTCTTT. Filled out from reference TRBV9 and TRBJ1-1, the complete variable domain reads DSGVTQTPKHLITATGQRVTLRCSPRSGDLSVYWYQQSLDQGLQFLIQYYNGEERAKGNILERFSAQQFPDLHSELNLSSLELGDSALYFCASSPRGLGGRAFFGQGTRLTVV.

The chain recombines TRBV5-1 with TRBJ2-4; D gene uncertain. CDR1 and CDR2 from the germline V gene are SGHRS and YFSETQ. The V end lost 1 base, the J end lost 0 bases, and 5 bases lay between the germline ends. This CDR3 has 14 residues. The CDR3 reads CASSLTVAKNIQYF. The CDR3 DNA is TGCGCCAGCAGCTTGACGGTAGCCAAAAACATTCAGTACTTC.

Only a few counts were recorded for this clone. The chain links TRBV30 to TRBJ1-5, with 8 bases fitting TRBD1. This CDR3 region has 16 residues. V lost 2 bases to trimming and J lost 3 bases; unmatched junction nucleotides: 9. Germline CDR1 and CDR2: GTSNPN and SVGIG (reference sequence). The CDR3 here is CAWSPSGTGDNQPQHF. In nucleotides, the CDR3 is TGTGCCTGGAGTCCTAGCGGGACAGGCGACAATCAGCCCCAGCATTTT.

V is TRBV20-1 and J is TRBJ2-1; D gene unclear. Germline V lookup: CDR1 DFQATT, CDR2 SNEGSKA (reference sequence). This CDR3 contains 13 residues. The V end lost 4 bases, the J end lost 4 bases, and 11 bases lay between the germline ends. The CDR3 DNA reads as TGCAGTGCTACTGATCCGAGATACAATGAGCAGTTCTTC. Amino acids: CSATDPRYNEQFF.

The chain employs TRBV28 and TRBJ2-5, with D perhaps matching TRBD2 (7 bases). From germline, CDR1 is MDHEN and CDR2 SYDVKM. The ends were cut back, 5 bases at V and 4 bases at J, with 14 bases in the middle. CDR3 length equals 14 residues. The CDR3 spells CASSPSRGAETQYF. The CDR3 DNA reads TGTGCCAGCAGTCCCTCACGGGGGGCAGAGACCCAGTACTTC.

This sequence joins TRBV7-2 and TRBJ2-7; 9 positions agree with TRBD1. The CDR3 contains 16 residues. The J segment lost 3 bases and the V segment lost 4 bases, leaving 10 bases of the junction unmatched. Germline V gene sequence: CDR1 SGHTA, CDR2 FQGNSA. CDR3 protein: CASSWAIRDRDYEQYF. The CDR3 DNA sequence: TGTGCCAGCAGCTGGGCAATCCGGGACAGGGACTACGAGCAGTACTTC. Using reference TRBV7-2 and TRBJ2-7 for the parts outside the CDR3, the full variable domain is GAGVSQSPSNKVTEKGKDVELRCDPISGHTALYWYRQSLGQGLEFLIYFQGNSAPDKSGLPSDRFSAERTGGSVSTLTIQRTQQEDSAVYLCASSWAIRDRDYEQYFGPGTRLTVT.

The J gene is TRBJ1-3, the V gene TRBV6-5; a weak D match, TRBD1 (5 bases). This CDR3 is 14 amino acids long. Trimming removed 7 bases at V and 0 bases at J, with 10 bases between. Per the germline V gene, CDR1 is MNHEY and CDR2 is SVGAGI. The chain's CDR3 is CASTVGGSGNTIYF. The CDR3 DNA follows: TGTGCCAGCACCGTGGGGGGCTCTGGAAACACCATATATTTT.

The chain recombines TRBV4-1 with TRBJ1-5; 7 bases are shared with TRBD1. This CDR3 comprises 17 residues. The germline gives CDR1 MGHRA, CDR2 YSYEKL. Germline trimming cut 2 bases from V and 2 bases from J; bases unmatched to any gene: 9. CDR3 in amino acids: CASSQWGTDGGNQPQHF. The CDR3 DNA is TGCGCCAGCAGCCAATGGGGGACAGATGGTGGCAATCAGCCCCAGCATTTT.

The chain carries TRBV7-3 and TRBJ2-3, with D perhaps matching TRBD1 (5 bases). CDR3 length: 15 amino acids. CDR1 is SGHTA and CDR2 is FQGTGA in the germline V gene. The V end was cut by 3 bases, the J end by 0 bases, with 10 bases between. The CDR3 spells CASSLGHSSTDTQYF. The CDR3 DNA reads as TGTGCCAGCAGCTTGGGGCATTCAAGCACAGATACGCAGTATTTT.

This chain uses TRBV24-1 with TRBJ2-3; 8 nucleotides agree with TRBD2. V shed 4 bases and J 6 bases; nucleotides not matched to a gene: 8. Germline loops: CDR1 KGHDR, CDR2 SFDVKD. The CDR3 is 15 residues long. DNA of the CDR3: TGTGCCACCAGTGAGGGCGCGGGGGGCAGGGATACGCAGTATTTT. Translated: CATSEGAGGRDTQYF.

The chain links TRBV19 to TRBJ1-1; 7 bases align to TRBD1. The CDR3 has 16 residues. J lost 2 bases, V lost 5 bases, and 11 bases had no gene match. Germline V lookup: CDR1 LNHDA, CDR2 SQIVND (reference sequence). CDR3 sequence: CASSSDPRQGNTEAFF. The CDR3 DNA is TGTGCCAGTAGTTCAGACCCTCGACAGGGAAACACTGAAGCTTTCTTT. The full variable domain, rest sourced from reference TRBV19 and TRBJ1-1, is DGGITQSPKYLFRKEGQNVTLSCEQNLNHDAMYWYRQDPGQGLRLIYYSQIVNDFQKGDIAEGYSVSREKKESFPLTVTSAQKNPTAFYLCASSSDPRQGNTEAFFGQGTRLTVV.

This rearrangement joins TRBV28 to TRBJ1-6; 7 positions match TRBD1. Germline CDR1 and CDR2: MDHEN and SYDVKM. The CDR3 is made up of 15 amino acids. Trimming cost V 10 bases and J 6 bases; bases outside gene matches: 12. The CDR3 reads CATHRGRGFNSPLHF. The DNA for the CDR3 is TGTGCCACCCACAGGGGACGGGGGTTTAATTCACCCCTCCACTTT.

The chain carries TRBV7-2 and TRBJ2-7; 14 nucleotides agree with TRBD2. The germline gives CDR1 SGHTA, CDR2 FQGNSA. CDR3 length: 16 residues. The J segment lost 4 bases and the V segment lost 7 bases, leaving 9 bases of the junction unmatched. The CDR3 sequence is CASTVPGLAGVYEQYF. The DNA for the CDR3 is TGTGCCAGCACCGTCCCGGGACTAGCGGGGGTATACGAGCAGTACTTC.

Written as DNA, the CDR3 is TGTGCCAGCAGCCGTTTTCTCGACAGGGGAAATAATTCACCCCTCCACTTT. Its protein product is CASSRFLDRGNNSPLHF. The V call is TRBV14, the J call TRBJ1-6; 8 nucleotides match TRBD1. The V gene's germline CDR1 is SGHDN and CDR2 FVKESK. Trimming took 4 bases from V and 5 from J; bases not matched to a gene: 10. The CDR3 length is 17 residues.

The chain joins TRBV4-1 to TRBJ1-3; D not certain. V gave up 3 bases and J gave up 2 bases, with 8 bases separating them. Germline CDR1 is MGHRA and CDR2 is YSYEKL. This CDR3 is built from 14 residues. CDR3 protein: CASSHPGTGNTIYF. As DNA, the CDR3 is TGCGCCAGCAGCCACCCGGGAACTGGAAACACCATATATTTT.